This T cell receptor (beta chain) is drawn from a study of cytomegalovirus exposure and HLA in healthy donors. With V trimmed by 1 base and J by 3 bases, 3 bases remained unmatched. This CDR3 contains 15 residues. Germline V lookup: CDR1 SGHAT, CDR2 FQNNGV. A remark on this clone: Antigen specificity is unknown.

Study-wide findings and caveats: Later analysis demonstrated an association between a missense DCLRE1C variant and TCR beta V- and J-gene trimming.

Amplification used 60 Vbeta primers and 13 Jbeta primers. Here immunoSEQ multiplex PCR was the method, and the copy in TCRdb shows in-frame clones only, minus some. The repertoire holds over 150,000 clones, with roughly 77% as singletons. Specimen: PBMCs. The chain is built from TRBV11-2 and TRBJ1-1, with TRBD1 identical over 9 bases. The receptor's source is a male donor in good health and CMV-seronegative. CDR3 in amino acids: CASSLAGTGYTEAFF. CDR3 bases: TGTGCCAGCAGCTTAGCCGGGACAGGGTACACTGAAGCTTTCTTT.